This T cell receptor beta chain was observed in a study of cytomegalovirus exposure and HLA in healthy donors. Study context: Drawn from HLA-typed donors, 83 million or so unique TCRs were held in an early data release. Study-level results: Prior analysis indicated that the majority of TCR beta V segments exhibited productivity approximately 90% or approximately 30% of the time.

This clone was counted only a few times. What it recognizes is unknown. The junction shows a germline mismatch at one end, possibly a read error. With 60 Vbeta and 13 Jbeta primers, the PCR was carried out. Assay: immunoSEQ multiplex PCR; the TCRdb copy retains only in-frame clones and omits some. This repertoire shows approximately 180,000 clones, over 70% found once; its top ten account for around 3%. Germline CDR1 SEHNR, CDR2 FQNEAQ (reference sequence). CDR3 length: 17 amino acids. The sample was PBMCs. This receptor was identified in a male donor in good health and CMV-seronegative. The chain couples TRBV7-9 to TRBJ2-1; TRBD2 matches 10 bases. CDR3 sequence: CSSSSGPIAGGNNEQFF. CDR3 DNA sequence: TGTTCCAGCAGCTCCGGCCCCATAGCGGGAGGAAACAATGAGCAGTTCTTC.